This is a list of T cell receptor beta chains from one sample in a study of shared clonotypes between healthy human individuals. Repertoires were generated with immunoSEQ multiplex PCR, while TCRdb's copy carries only in-frame clones and drops some. The table records roughly 2,500,000 clones, more than 85% of them present only once. The specimen was naive CD4+ T cells from PBMCs. These receptors all stem from a man aged 18 to 29 in good health. Some clones in this sample may be carry-over from other donors' samples. The CDR3 runs from the conserved cysteine through the conserved F or W. Each record gives: clone size, V gene, D gene, CDR3 length, CDR3 protein. D genes are given only for firm matches. Not every row has a clone size; where given, it reads once, few, many or a size class.

>NA|TRBV5-4|TRBD2|17
CASSLVGRGGDGDTQYF
>NA|TRBV11-2|TRBD2|15
CASSFSGVQYNEQFF
>NA|TRBV27|NA|13
CASRKTGSTEAFF
>NA|TRBV15|TRBD2|14
CATSRELAADTQYF
>NA|TRBV19|NA|14
CASSIGVANYGYTF
>NA|TRBV27|TRBD2|19
CASIGVGSGSLSSYNEQFF
>NA|TRBV7-9|NA|15
CASSRGPGNDYGYTF
>few|TRBV5-1|NA|14
CASSLQGYQETQYF
>NA|TRBV6-5|TRBD2|14
CASSYSSGTYEQYF
>NA|TRBV5-1|TRBD1|16
CASSFTLGQMNTEAFF
>NA|TRBV11-3|NA|15
CASSLEGSSGDTQYF
>NA|TRBV28|NA|13
CASSIVMNTEAFF
>NA|TRBV28|NA|14
CASSPGQTLGKLFF
>NA|TRBV10-1|NA|13
CASSVEITYEQYF
>NA|TRBV28|TRBD1|15
CASTQLGQGTEKLFF
>NA|TRBV27|NA|12
CASSSAGGEQFF
>NA|TRBV10-3|TRBD2|16
CAISSGTSGSAHEQFF
>NA|TRBV18|TRBD2|16
CASSPLAGPATDTQYF
>NA|TRBV5-1|NA|14
CASSHPGESYEQYF
>NA|TRBV6-5|NA|11
CASINLGRYTF
>once|TRBV6-1|TRBD2|12
CASSLAAYEQYF
>NA|TRBV28|NA|14
CASRVKAPSTKQYF
>NA|TRBV30|NA|14
CAWSVLSGANVLTF
>NA|TRBV5-4|NA|13
CASSLVRDSPLHF